One sample yielded the 9 T cell receptor beta chains listed below, sequenced in a study of long-term antiretroviral therapy in people with HIV. Researchers ran immunoSEQ v3.0 at survey level. Clones were read by immunoSEQ multiplex PCR, and TCRdb kept only the in-frame ones, dropping some. Altogether 17,000 or so clones are present, approximately 92% being singletons, with the ten largest covering less than 9.5%. Specimen: unsorted PBMCs, collected 4.2 years after starting antiretroviral therapy. Receptor source: a man in his fifties with HIV.

V and J are TRBV6-1 and TRBJ1-4; 8 nucleotides align to TRBD1. CDR1 is MNHNS and CDR2 is SASEGT in the germline V gene. The CDR3 covers 16 residues. J gave up 2 bases and V 4 bases, and 6 bases lay outside the gene matches. The chain's CDR3 is CASSAGQGRTNEKLFF. The CDR3 bases are TGTGCCAGCAGTGCCGGACAGGGAAGGACTAATGAAAAACTGTTTTTT.

This sequence joins TRBV10-3 and TRBJ2-3; the D is unclear. The CDR3 is 15 amino acids. V was cut by 0 bases and J by 2 bases, with 9 bases left in between. CDR1 ENHRY and CDR2 SYGVKD come from the germline V gene. The CDR3, as DNA: TGTGCCATCAGTGAGTCGGCAGGCCCCACAGATACGCAGTATTTT. Translating gives CAISESAGPTDTQYF.

This clone showed up just once. The chain uses TRBV5-4 and TRBJ2-7; D is tentatively TRBD1 or TRBD2 (6 bases each). Germline CDR1 is SGHNT and CDR2 is YYREEE (reference sequence). V was trimmed by 0 bases and J by 5 bases, leaving 12 bases between them. The CDR3 loop spans 14 amino acids. The CDR3 reads CASSLVGGRNEQYF. CDR3 sequence (DNA): TGTGCCAGCAGCTTGGTGGGGGGCAGGAACGAGCAGTACTTC.

The sample holds a few counts of this clone. The V call is TRBV30, the J call TRBJ1-1; D is unclear. The V end lost 0 bases, the J end lost 3 bases, and 11 bases lay between the germline ends. The length of the CDR3 is 14 residues. Germline CDR1 and CDR2: GTSNPN and SVGIG (reference sequence). DNA of the CDR3: TGTGCCTGGAGTGTGACGGTAGGATACACTGAAGCTTTCTTT. Its translation: CAWSVTVGYTEAFF.

The chain couples TRBV11-2 to TRBJ1-1; D ambiguous. Trimming took 3 bases from V and 1 from J, leaving 6 bases between them. This CDR3 has 13 amino acids. The germline gives CDR1 SGHAT, CDR2 FQNNGV. This chain's CDR3 is CASSFTTNTEAFF. The CDR3 DNA sequence: TGTGCCAGCAGCTTTACCACGAACACTGAAGCTTTCTTT.

The sample holds a few counts of this clone. The rearrangement uses TRBV2 and TRBJ2-7; perhaps TRBD1 as D (6 bases). V lost 3 bases to trimming and J lost 1 base, with 13 bases between them. CDR3 length: 15 amino acids. The germline V gene has CDR1 SNHLY and CDR2 FYNNEI. The CDR3 DNA is TGTGCCAGCAGTGATATAGGACAGTGGTCCTACGAGCAGTACTTC. Translating it yields CASSDIGQWSYEQYF.

The V call is TRBV2, the J call TRBJ2-7, with 12 bases matching TRBD1. Germline lookup yields CDR1 SNHLY and CDR2 FYNNEI. V shed 4 bases, J shed 3 bases, and the junction held 7 bases outside the gene matches. The CDR3 has 16 residues. Here the CDR3 DNA reads TGTGCCAGCAGTGTTTTGGGACAGGGGGCTCGCTACGAGCAGTACTTC. Protein: CASSVLGQGARYEQYF. Based on the CDR3 plus reference TRBV2 and TRBJ2-7, the full variable domain is EPEVTQTPSHQVTQMGQEVILRCVPISNHLYFYWYRQILGQKVEFLVSFYNNEISEKSEIFDDQFSVERPDGSNFTLKIRSTKLEDSAMYFCASSVLGQGARYEQYFGPGTRLTVT.

The V and J genes are TRBV4-2 and TRBJ2-7, with 11 bases that match TRBD2. The germline V gene encodes CDR1 LGHNA and CDR2 YNFKEQ. V trimming: 0 bases; J trimming: 2 bases; junction bases outside the gene matches: 6. CDR3 length equals 17 residues. The CDR3 region has the DNA TGTGCCAGCAGCCAAGATTTAGCGGGGGGGAGCACCTACGAGCAGTACTTC. Protein product: CASSQDLAGGSTYEQYF.

V is TRBV7-3 and J is TRBJ2-3; no clear D. Trimming cost V 2 bases and J 1 base, with 4 bases left between them. Germline V CDR1 and CDR2: SGHTA, FQGTGA. CDR3 length equals 13 residues. The CDR3 loop reads CASSLGGTDTQYF. The CDR3 DNA reads TGTGCCAGCAGCTTAGGGGGCACAGATACGCAGTATTTT.